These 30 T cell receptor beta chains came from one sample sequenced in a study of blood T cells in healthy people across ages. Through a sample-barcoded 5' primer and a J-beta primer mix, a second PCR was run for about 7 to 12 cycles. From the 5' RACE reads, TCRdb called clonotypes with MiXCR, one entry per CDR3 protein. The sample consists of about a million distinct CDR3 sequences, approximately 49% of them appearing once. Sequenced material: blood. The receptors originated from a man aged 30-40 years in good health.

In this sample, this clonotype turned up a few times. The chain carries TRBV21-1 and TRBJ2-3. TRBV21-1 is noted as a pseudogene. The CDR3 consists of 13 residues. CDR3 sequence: CASSKGITDTQYF. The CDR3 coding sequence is TGTGCCAGCAGCAAGGGGATCACAGATACGCAGTATTTT.

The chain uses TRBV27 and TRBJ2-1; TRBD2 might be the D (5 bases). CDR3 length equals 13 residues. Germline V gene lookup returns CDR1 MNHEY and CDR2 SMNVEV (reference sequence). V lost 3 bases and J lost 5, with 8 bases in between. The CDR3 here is CASSFGENNEQFF. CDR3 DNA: TGTGCCAGCAGTTTTGGGGAGAACAATGAGCAGTTCTTC.

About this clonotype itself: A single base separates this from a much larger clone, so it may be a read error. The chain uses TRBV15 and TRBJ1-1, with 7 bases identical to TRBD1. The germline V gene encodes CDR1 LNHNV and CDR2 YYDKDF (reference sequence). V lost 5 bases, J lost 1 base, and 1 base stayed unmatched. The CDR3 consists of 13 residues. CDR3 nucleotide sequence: TGTGCCACCAGCGGACAGGAGAACACTGAAGCTTTCTTT. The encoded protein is CATSGQENTEAFF.

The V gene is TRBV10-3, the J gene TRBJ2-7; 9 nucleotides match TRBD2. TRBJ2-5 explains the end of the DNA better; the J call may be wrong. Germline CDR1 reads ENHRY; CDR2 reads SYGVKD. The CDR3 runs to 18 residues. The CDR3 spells CAISERGLAGGPLETQYF. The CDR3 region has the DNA TGTGCCATCAGTGAGAGGGGCTTGGCGGGGGGGCCTTTAGAGACCCAGTACTTC.

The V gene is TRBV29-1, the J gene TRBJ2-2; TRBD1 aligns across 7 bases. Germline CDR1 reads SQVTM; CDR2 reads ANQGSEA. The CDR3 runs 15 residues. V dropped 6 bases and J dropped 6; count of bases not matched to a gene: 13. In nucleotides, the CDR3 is TGCAGCGTCGGGGCCGGGACAGAAAACGCCGGGGAGCTGTTTTTT. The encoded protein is CSVGAGTENAGELFF.

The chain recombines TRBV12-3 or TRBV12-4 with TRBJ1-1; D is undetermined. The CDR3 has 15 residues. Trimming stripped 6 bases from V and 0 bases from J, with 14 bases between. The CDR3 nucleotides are TGTGCCAGCAGAGCCTCCGGGAACTTGAACACTGAAGCTTTCTTT. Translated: CASRASGNLNTEAFF.

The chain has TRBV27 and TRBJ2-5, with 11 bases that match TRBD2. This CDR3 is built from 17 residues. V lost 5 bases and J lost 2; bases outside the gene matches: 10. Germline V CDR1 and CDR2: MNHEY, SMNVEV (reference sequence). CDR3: CASSPRLAGSRQETQYF. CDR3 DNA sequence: TGTGCCAGCAGTCCGAGACTAGCGGGGTCCCGACAAGAGACCCAGTACTTC.

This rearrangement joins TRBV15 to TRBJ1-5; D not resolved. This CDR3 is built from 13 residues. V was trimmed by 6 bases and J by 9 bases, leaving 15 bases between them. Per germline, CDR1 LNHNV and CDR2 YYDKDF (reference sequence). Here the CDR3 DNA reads TGTGCCACCAGAAAGGGAGGTTCGGGGCCCCAGCATTTT. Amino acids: CATRKGGSGPQHF.

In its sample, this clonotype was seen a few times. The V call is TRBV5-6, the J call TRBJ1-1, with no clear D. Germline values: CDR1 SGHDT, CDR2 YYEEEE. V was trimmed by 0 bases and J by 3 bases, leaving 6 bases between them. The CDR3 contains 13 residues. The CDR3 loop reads CASSLASDTEAFF. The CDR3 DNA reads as TGTGCCAGCAGCTTGGCGTCAGACACTGAAGCTTTCTTT.

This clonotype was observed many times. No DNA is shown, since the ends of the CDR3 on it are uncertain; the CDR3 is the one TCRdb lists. CDR3 region: CSASSGQGLNQPQHF. V usage is TRBV20-1 and J usage is TRBJ1-5; TRBD1 is the table's D call, not checked against the DNA. The CDR3 is 15 residues long, ends included. The germline V gene encodes CDR1 DFQATT and CDR2 SNEGSKA (reference sequence).

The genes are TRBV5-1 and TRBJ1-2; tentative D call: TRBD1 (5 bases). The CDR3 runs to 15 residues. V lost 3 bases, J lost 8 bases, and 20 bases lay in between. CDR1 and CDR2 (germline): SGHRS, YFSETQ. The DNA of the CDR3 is TGCGCCAGCAGCTCCCTTCAGCGAAGGGGCAGCGGCTACACCTTC. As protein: CASSSLQRRGSGYTF. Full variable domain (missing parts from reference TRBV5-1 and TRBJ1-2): KAGVTQTPRYLIKTRGQQVTLSCSPISGHRSVSWYQQTPGQGLQFLFEYFSETQRNKGNFPGRFSGRQFSNSRSEMNVSTLELGDSALYLCASSSLQRRGSGYTFGSGTRLTVV.

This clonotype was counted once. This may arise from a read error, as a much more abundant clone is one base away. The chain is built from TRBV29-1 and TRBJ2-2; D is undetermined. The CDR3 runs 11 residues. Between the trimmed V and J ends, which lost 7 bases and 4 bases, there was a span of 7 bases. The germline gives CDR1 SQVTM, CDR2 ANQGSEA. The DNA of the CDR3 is TGCAGCGGTAAGTTCACCGGGGAGCTGTTTTTT. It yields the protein CSGKFTGELFF.

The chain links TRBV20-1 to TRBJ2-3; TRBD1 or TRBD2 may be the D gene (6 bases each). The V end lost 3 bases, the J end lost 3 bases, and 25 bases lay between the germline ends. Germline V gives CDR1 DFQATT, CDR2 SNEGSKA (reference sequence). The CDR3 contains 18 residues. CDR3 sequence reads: CSARPVGGTGKITDTQYF. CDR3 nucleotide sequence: TGCAGTGCTAGGCCCGTGGGAGGAACAGGGAAGATTACAGATACGCAGTATTTT.

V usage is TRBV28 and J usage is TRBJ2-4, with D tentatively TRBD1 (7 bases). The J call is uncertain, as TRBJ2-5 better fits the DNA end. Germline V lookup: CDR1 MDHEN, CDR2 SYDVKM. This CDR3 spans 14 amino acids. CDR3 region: CASSLLPGGETQYF. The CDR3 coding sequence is TGTGCCAGCAGTTTATTACCAGGGGGGGAGACCCAGTACTTC.

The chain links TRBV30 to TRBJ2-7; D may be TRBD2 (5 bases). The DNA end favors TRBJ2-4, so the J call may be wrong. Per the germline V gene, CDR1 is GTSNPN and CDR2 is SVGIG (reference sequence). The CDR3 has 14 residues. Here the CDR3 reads CAWGGLLAKNIQYF. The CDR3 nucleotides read TGTGCCTGGGGTGGACTTTTAGCCAAAAACATTCAGTACTTC.

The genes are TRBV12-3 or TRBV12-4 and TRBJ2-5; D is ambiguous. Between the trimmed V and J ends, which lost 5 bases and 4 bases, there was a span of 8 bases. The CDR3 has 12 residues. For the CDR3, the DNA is TGTGCCAGCAGTCGAAGGAGAGAGACCCAGTACTTC. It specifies CASSRRRETQYF.

The DNA of the CDR3 is TGTGCCAGCAGTTCAGGGCACTTAAGCTCCTACGAGCAGTACTTC. Its protein is CASSSGHLSSYEQYF. The chain couples TRBV28 to TRBJ2-7, with D possibly TRBD1 on 5 matching bases. The germline V gene encodes CDR1 MDHEN and CDR2 SYDVKM. Trimming removed 4 bases at V and 0 bases at J, with 13 bases between. The CDR3 extends over 15 amino acids.

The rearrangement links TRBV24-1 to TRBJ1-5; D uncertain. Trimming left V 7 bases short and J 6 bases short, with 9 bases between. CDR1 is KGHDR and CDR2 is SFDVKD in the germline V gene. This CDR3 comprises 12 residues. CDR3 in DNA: TGTGCCACCAGCGACCCAAGTCAGCCCCAGCATTTT. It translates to CATSDPSQPQHF.

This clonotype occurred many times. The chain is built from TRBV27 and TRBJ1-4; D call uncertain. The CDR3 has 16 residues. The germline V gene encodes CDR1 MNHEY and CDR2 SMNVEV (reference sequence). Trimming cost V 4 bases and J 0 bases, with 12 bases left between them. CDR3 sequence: CASSSDGVPTNEKLFF. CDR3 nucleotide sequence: TGTGCCAGCAGTTCAGACGGGGTGCCAACTAATGAAAAACTGTTTTTT. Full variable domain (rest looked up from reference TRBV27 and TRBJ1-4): EAQVTQNPRYLITVTGKKLTVTCSQNMNHEYMSWYRQDPGLGLRQIYYSMNVEVTDKGDVPEGYKVSRKEKRNFPLILESPSPNQTSLYFCASSSDGVPTNEKLFFGSGTQLSVL.

The CDR3 DNA sequence: TGTGCCAGCAGCCGGAGCAGTGGGGCCCACTACGAGCAGTACTTC. This gives the protein CASSRSSGAHYEQYF. The chain joins TRBV3-1 to TRBJ2-7; perhaps TRBD1 as D (5 bases). CDR1 is LGHDT, CDR2 YNNKEL, per germline (reference sequence). The CDR3 totals 15 residues. Trimming cost V 4 bases and J 3 bases, with 16 bases left between them.

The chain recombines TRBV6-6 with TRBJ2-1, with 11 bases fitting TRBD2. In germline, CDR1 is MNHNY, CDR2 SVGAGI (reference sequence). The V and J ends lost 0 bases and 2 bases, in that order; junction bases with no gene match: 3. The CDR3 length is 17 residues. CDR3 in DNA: TGTGCCAGCAGTTACTCTAGCGGGGGGGACCCCTACAATGAGCAGTTCTTC. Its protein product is CASSYSSGGDPYNEQFF.

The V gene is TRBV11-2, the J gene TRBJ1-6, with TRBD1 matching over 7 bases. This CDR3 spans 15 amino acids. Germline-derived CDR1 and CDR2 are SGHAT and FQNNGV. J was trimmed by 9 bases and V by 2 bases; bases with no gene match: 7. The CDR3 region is CASSLNRQGASPLHF. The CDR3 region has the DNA TGTGCCAGCAGCTTAAACCGACAGGGCGCTTCACCCCTCCACTTT.

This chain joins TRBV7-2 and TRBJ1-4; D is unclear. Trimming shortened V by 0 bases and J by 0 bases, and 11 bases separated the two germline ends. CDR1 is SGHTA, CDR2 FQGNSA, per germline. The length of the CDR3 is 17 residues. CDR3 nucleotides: TGTGCCAGCAGCTTAGCGCGGGGATCGGCAACTAATGAAAAACTGTTTTTT. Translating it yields CASSLARGSATNEKLFF.

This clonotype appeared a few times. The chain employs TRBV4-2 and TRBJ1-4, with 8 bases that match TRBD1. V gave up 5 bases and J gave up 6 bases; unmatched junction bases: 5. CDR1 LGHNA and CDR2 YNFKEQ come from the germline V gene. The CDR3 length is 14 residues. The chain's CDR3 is CASSRQGFDEKLFF. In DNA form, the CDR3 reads TGTGCCAGCAGCAGACAGGGGTTTGATGAAAAACTGTTTTTT.

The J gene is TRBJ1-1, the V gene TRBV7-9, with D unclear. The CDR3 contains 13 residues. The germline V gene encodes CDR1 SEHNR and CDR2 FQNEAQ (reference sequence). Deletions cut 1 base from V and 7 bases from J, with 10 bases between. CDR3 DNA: TGTGCCAGCAGCTTAGAGGTCGGGAGTGAAGCTTTCTTT. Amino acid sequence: CASSLEVGSEAFF.

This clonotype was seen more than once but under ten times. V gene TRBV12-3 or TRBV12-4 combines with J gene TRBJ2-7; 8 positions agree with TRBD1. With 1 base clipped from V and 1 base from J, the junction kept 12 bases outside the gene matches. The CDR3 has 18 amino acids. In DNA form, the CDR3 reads TGTGCCAGCAGTTTAGGTTCCGTGCCAGGGGGCAGTTCCTACGAGCAGTACTTC. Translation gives CASSLGSVPGGSSYEQYF.

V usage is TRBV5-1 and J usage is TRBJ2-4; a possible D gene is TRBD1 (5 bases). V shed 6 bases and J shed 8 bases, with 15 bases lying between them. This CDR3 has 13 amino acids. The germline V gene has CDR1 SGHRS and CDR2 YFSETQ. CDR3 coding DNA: TGCGCCAGCACAGGGCCGGCTGGGGACATTCAGTACTTC. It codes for CASTGPAGDIQYF.

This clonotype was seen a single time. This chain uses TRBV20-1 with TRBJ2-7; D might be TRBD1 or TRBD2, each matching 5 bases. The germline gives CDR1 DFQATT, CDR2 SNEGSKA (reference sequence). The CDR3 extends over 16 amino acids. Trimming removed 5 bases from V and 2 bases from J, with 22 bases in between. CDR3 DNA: TGCAGTGCTGAAATTTCTAACCGGGACGGGGCCTACGAGCAGTACTTC. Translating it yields CSAEISNRDGAYEQYF.

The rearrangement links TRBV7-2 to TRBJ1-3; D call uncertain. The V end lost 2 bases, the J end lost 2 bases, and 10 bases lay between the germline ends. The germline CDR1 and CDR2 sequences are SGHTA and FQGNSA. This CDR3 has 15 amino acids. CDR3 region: CASSLIPGTGNTIYF. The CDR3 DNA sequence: TGTGCCAGCAGCTTAATCCCGGGAACTGGAAACACCATATATTTT.

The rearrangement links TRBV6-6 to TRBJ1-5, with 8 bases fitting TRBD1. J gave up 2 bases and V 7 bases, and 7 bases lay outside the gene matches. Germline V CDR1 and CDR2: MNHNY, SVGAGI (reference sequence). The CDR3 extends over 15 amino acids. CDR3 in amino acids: CASTEATGGNQPQHF. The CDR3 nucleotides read TGTGCCAGCACCGAAGCGACAGGGGGCAATCAGCCCCAGCATTTT.